This T cell receptor (beta chain) was sequenced in a study of cytomegalovirus exposure and HLA in healthy donors. Study results and limitations: Common viral pathogens were later found to be apparently linked to several of the most significant clusters.

Each of the donors was a healthy bone marrow donor. The CDR3 runs 15 residues. The germline V and J ends were trimmed by 5 bases and 0 bases, with 13 bases remaining between them. Germline CDR1 MGHRA, CDR2 YSYEKL. As concerns this clone: What it binds is not known.

13 Jbeta primers and 60 Vbeta primers were used for the PCR. The method was immunoSEQ multiplex PCR; TCRdb's version includes in-frame clones alone and lacks a portion of them. The data show about 190,000 clones, with about 89% seen just once and 1.3% held by the top ten. Source material: PBMCs. The chain uses TRBV4-1 and TRBJ1-1, with a tentative D call TRBD1 (5 bases). This TCR was recovered from a man aged 30 to 45 in good health and CMV-seronegative. In DNA form, the CDR3 reads TGCGCCAGCAGCTCGAATTGGGGCTTGAACACTGAAGCTTTCTTT. Amino acids: CASSSNWGLNTEAFF.